This entry describes one T cell receptor beta chain. These data are taken from a study of control samples from healthy donors and cancer patients. Assay: immunoSEQ multiplex PCR; the TCRdb copy retains only in-frame clones and omits some. The sample has around 140,000 clones, approximately 89% seen once. The CDR3 sequence is 13 residues long. The germline gives CDR1 MDHEN, CDR2 SYDVKM. The V end was cut by 2 bases, the J end by 3 bases, with 8 bases between. Sequencing was performed on PBMCs. This chain connects TRBV28 to TRBJ2-7; no clear D. This sequence originates from a man aged 45-60 years with head and neck cancer. CDR3 in DNA: TGTGCCAGCAGTTTAACTATAGACTACGAGCAGTACTTC. It specifies CASSLTIDYEQYF. The variable domain in full, with the rest retrieved from reference TRBV28 and TRBJ2-7, is DVKVTQSSRYLVKRTGEKVFLECVQDMDHENMFWYRQDPGLGLRLIYFSYDVKMKEKGDIPEGYSVSREKKERFSLILESASTNQTSMYLCASSLTIDYEQYFGPGTRLTVT.